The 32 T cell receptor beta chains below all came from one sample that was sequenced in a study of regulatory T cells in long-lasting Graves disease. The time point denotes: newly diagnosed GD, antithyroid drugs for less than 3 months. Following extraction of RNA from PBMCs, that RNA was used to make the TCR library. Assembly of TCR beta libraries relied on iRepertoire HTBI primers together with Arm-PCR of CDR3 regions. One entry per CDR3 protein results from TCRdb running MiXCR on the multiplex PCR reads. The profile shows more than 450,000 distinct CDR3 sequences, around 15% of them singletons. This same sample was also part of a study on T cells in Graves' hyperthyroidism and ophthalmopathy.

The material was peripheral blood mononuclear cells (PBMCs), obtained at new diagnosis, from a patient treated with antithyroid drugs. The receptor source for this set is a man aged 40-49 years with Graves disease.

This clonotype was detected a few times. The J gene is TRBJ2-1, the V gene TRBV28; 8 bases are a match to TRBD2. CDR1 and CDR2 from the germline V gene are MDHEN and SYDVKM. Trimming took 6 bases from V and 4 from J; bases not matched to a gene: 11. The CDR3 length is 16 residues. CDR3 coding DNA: TGTGCCAGCAGACCCTCGGCTGCGGGAGGATACAATGAGCAGTTCTTC. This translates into CASRPSAAGGYNEQFF.

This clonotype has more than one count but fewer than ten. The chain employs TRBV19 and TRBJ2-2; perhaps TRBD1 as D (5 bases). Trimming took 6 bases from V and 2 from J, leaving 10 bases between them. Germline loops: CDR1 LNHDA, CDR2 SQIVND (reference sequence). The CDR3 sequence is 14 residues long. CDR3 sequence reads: CASSTDINTGELFF. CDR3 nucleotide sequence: TGTGCCAGTAGCACGGACATCAACACCGGGGAGCTGTTTTTT.

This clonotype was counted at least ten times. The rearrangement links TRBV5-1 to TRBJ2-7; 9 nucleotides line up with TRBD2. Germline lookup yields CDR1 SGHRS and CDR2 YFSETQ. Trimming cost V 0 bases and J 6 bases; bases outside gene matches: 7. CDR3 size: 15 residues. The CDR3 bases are TGCGCCAGCAGCTTGGACGGCGGGAGGGCCCTCGAGCAGTACTTC. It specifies CASSLDGGRALEQYF.

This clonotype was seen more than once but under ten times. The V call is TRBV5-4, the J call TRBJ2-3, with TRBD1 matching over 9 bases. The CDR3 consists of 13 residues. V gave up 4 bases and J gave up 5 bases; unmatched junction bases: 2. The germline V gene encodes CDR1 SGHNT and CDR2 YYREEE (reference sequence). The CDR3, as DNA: TGTGCCAGCAGCGACAGGGGGGGAGATACGCAGTATTTT. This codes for CASSDRGGDTQYF.

The CDR3 DNA reads as TGCAGCGTTGCTACAGGGCCCTACGAGCAGTACTTC. Amino acids: CSVATGPYEQYF. The rearrangement links TRBV29-1 to TRBJ2-7, with a weak D call TRBD1 (6 bases). The CDR3 has 12 residues. Germline loops: CDR1 SQVTM, CDR2 ANQGSEA. Trimming shortened V by 4 bases and J by 2 bases, and 9 bases separated the two germline ends.

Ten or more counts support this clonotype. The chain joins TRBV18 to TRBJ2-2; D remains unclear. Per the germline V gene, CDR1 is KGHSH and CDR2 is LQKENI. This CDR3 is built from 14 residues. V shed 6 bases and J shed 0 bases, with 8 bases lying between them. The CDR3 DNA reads TGTGCCAGCTCGGCGGCAGCGAACACCGGGGAGCTGTTTTTT. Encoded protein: CASSAAANTGELFF.

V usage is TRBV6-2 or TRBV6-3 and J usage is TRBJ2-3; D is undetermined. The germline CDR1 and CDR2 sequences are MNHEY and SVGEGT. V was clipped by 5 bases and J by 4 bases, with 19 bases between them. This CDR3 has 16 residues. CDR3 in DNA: TGTGCCAGCAGTGATAGGGCCTCCCCTAGTCCAGATACGCAGTATTTT. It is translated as CASSDRASPSPDTQYF.

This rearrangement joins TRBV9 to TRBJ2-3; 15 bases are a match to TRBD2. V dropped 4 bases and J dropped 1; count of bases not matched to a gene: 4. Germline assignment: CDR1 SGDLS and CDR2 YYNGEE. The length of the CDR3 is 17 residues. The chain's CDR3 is CASSPWTSGRGTDTQYF. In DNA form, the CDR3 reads TGTGCCAGCAGCCCATGGACTAGCGGGAGGGGCACAGATACGCAGTATTTT.

In DNA, the CDR3 is TGTGCCAGCAGTCCATCCGGGACTTTGAACACCGGGGAGCTGTTTTTT. Protein sequence: CASSPSGTLNTGELFF. J is TRBJ2-2 and V is TRBV28, with D possibly matching TRBD2 (6 bases). The V gene's germline CDR1 is MDHEN and CDR2 SYDVKM. V was shortened by 5 bases and J by 1 base, with 14 bases between the two germline ends. CDR3 length: 16 residues.

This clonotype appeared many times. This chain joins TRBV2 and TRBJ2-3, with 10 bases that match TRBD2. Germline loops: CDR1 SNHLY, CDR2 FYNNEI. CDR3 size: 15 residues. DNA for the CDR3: TGTGCTTCAGCGTCTAGCGGGAGTAGCACAGATACGCAGTATTTT. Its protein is CASASSGSSTDTQYF.

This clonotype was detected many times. The CDR3 loop is CASSRSQGRWTQYF. The CDR3 DNA follows: TGTGCCAGCAGCCGCAGTCAAGGGAGGTGGACGCAGTATTTT. The rearrangement links TRBV3-1 to TRBJ2-3; tentative D call: TRBD2 (6 bases). The CDR3 contains 14 residues. V dropped 4 bases and J dropped 9 bases, with 17 bases sitting between them. The germline V gene encodes CDR1 LGHDT and CDR2 YNNKEL (reference sequence).

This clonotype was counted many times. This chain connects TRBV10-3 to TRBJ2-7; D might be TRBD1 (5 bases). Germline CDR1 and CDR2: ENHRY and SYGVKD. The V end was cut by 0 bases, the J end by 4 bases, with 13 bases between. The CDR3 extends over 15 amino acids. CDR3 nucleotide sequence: TGTGCCATCAGTGAGTCTAGGTGGACACAATACGAGCAGTACTTC. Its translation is CAISESRWTQYEQYF.

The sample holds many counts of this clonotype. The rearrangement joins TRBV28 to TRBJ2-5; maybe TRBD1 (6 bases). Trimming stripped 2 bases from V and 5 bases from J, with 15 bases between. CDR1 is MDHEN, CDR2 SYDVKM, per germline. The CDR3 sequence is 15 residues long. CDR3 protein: CASSLSQGPLETQYF. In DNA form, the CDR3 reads TGTGCCAGCAGTTTAAGCCAGGGGCCCCTGGAGACCCAGTACTTC.

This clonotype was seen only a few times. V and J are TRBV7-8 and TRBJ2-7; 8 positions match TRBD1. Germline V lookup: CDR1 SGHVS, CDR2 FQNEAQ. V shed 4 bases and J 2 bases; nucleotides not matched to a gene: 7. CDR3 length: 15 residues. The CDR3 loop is CASSSRTGMPYEQYF. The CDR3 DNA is TGTGCCAGCAGCTCCAGGACAGGGATGCCCTACGAGCAGTACTTC.

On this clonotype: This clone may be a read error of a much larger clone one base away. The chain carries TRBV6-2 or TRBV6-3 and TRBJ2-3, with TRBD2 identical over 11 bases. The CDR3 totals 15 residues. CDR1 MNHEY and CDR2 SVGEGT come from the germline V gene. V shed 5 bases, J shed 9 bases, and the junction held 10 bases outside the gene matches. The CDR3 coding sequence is TGTGCCAGCAGTATAGCGGGAGGGCGTGAAAGGACGCAGTATTTT. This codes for CASSIAGGRERTQYF.

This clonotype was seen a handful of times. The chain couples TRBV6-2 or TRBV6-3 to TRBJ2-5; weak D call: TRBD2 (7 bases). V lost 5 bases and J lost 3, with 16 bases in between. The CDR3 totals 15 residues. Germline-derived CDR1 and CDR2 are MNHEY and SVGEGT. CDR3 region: CASSHEGGGEETQYF. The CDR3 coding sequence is TGTGCCAGCAGTCACGAGGGGGGGGGGGAAGAGACCCAGTACTTC.

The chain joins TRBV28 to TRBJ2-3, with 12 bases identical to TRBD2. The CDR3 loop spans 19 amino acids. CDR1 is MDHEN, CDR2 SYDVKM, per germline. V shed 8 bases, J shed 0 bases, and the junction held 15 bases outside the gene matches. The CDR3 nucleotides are TGTGCCAGCGTAAAGTTCCCGGGGGGGACTAGCGGGAGCACAGATACGCAGTATTTT. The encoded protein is CASVKFPGGTSGSTDTQYF.

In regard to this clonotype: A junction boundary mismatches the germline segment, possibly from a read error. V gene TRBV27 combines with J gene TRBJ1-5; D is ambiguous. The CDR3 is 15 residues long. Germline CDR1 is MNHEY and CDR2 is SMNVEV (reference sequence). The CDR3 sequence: CAGSFRARGNQPQHF. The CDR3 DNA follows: TGTGCCGGCAGTTTCCGGGCCCGAGGCAATCAGCCCCAGCATTTT.

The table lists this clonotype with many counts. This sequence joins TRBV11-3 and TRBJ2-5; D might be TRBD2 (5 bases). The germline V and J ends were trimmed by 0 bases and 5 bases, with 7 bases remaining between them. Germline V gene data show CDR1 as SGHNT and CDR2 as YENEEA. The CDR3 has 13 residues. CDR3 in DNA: TGTGCCAGCAGCTTAGAGGCGGGCGAGACCCAGTACTTC. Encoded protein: CASSLEAGETQYF. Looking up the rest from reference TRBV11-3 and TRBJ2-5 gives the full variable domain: EAGVVQSPRYKIIEKKQPVAFWCNPISGHNTLYWYLQNLGQGPELLIRYENEEAVDDSQLPKDRFSAERLKGVDSTLKIQPAELGDSAVYLCASSLEAGETQYFGPGTRLLVL.

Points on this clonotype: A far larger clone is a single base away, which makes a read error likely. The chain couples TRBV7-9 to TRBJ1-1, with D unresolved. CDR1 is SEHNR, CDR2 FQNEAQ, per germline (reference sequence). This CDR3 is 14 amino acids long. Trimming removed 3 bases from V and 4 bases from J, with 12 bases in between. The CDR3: CASSFNERSTEAFF. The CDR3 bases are TGTGCCAGCAGCTTCAACGAGAGGAGCACTGAAGCTTTCTTT.

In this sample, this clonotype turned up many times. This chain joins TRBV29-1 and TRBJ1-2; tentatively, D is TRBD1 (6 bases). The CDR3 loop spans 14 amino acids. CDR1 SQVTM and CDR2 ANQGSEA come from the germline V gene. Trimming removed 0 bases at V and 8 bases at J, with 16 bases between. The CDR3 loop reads CSVEDLPTGPGYTF. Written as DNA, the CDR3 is TGCAGCGTTGAAGATCTCCCGACAGGTCCCGGCTACACCTTC.

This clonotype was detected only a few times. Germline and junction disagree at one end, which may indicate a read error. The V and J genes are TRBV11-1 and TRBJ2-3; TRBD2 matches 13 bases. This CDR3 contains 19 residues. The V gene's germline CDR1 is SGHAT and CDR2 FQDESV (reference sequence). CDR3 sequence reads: CASSFRLAGGAASTDTQYF. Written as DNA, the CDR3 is TGCGCCAGCAGCTTCCGACTAGCGGGAGGCGCCGCTAGCACAGATACGCAGTATTTT.

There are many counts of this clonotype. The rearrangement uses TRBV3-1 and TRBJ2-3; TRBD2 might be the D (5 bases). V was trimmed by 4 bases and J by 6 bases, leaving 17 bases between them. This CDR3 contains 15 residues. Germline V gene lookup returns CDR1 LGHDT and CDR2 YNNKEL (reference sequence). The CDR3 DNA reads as TGTGCCAGCAGCCTCCGTAGACCGGAGGTCGATACGCAGTATTTT. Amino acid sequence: CASSLRRPEVDTQYF.

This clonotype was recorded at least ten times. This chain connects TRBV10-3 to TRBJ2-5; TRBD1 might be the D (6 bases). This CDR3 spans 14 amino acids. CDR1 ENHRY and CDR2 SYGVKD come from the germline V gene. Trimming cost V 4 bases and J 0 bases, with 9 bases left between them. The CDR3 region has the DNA TGTGCCATCAGTGGGACAGCCAACCAAGAGACCCAGTACTTC. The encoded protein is CAISGTANQETQYF.

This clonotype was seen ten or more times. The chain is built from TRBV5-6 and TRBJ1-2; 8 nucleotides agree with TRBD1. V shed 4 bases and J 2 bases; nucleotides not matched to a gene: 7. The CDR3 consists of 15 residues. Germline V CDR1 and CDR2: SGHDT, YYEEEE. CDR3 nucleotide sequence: TGTGCCAGCAGCCCGAATGGACAGGGCAACTATGGCTACACCTTC. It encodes CASSPNGQGNYGYTF.

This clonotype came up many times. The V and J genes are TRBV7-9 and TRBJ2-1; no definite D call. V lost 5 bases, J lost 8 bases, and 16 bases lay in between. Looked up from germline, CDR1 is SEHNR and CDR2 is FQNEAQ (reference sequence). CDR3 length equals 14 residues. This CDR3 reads CASSLARKSDEQFF. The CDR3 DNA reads TGTGCCAGCAGCCTGGCCCGAAAAAGCGATGAGCAGTTCTTC.

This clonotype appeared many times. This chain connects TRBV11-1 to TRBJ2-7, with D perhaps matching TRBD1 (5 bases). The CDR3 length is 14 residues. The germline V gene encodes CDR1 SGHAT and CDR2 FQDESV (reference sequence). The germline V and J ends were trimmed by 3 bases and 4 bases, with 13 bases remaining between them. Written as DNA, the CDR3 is TGTGCCAGCAGCTTTTTTCAGGGAAAATACGAGCAGTACTTC. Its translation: CASSFFQGKYEQYF.

CDR3 sequence reads: CASSPLETGELFF. CDR3 DNA sequence: TGTGCCAGCAGCCCACTAGAAACCGGGGAGCTGTTTTTT. V gene TRBV14 combines with J gene TRBJ2-2; D may be TRBD2 (5 bases). Germline lookup yields CDR1 SGHDN and CDR2 FVKESK. V lost 4 bases and J lost 5, with 8 bases in between. The CDR3 is made up of 13 amino acids.

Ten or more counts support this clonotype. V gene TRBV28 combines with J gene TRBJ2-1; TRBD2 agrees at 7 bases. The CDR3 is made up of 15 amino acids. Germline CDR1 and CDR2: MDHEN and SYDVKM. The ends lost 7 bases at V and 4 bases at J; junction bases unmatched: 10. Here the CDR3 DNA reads TGTGCCAGCACCAACCCAGCGGGATTTTACAATGAGCAGTTCTTC. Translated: CASTNPAGFYNEQFF.

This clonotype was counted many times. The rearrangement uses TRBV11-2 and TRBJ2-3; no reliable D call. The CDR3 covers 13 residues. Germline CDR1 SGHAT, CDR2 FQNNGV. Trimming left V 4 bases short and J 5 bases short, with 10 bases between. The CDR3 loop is CASSSHHGDTQYF. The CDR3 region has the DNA TGTGCCAGCAGCTCTCACCATGGAGATACGCAGTATTTT. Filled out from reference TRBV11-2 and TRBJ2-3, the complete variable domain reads EAGVAQSPRYKIIEKRQSVAFWCNPISGHATLYWYQQILGQGPKLLIQFQNNGVVDDSQLPKDRFSAERLKGVDSTLKIQPAKLEDSAVYLCASSSHHGDTQYFGPGTRLTVL.

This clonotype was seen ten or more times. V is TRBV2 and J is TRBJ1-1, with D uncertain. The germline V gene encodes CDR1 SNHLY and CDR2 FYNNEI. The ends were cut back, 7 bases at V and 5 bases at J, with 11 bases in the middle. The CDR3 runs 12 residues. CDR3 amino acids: CASTHLGTEAFF. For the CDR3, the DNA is TGTGCCAGCACCCATCTAGGGACTGAAGCTTTCTTT.

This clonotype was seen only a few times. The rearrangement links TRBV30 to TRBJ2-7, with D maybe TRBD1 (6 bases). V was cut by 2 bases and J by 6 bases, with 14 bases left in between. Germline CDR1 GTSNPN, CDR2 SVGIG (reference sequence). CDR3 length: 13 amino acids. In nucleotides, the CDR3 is TGTGCCTGGAGTCCCAGGGGTAGGGGCGAGCAGTACTTC. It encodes CAWSPRGRGEQYF.